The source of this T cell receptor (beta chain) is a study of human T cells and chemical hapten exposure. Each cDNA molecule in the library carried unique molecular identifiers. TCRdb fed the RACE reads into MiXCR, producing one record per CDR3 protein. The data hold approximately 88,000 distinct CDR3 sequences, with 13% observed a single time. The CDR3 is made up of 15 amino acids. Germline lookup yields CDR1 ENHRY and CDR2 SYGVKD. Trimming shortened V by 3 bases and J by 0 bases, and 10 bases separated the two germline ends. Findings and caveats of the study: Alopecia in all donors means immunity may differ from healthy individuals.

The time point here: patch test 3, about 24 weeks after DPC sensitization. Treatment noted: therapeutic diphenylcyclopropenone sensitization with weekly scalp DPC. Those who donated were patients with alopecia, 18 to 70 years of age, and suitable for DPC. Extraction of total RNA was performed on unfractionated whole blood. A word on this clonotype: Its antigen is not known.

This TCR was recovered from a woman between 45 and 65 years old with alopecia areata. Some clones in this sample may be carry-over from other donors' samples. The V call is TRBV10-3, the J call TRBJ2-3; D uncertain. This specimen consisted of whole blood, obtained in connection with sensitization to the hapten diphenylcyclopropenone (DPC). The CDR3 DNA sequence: TGTGCCATCAGTGACGGACGGGCTAGCACAGATACGCAGTATTTT. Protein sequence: CAISDGRASTDTQYF.